This T cell receptor (beta chain) originates from a study of T cell responses to AZD1222 COVID-19 vaccine. Study-wide results and caveats: Regions left unmutated in variants are reportedly the target of nearly half of spike-specific TCRs.

On this clone: Its specificity is not known.

This table comes from immunoSEQ multiplex PCR, and its TCRdb copy is limited to in-frame clones, with some not included. The repertoire holds some 64,000 clones, about 90% seen once, with 15% to 20% in the top ten. The sequence was collected from an adult in good health. The specimen was peripheral blood, collected on day 0 of AZD1222 vaccination.

The CDR3 nucleotides read TGTGCCAGCAGGCCCAGACTAGCGGAAAAGTACCAAGAGACCCAGTACTTC. It yields the protein CASRPRLAEKYQETQYF. The chain couples TRBV2 to TRBJ2-5; TRBD2 matches at 9 bases. The trim removed 6 bases at V and 0 bases at J, leaving 11 bases unmatched. The length of the CDR3 is 17 residues. Germline assignment: CDR1 SNHLY and CDR2 FYNNEI. The complete variable domain, with remaining parts taken from reference TRBV2 and TRBJ2-5, reads EPEVTQTPSHQVTQMGQEVILRCVPISNHLYFYWYRQILGQKVEFLVSFYNNEISEKSEIFDDQFSVERPDGSNFTLKIRSTKLEDSAMYFCASRPRLAEKYQETQYFGPGTRLLVL.